Listed below are T cell receptor beta chains from one sample, sequenced in a study of technical replicates of blood from several donors. The data were produced by immunoSEQ multiplex PCR, yet TCRdb's version contains in-frame clones alone and is incomplete. The sample contains around 58,000 clones, around nine tenths of which appear only once. Sequences were obtained from PBMCs. These receptors all stem from a human donor in good health. Some clones in this sample may be carry-over from other donors' samples. The CDR3 runs from the conserved cysteine through the conserved F or W. The order of the fields is V gene, J gene, clone size, CDR3 protein. The listing skips clone size in some rows; elsewhere it reads once, few, many or a size class.

V: TRBV4-3; J: TRBJ2-3; size: NA; CDR3: CASSQEGGEGWTDTQYF
V: TRBV6-4; J: TRBJ2-3; size: NA; CDR3: CASSEGGMRTDTQYF
V: TRBV29-1; J: TRBJ1-4; size: NA; CDR3: CSVLLGGSNEKLFF
V: TRBV10-3; J: TRBJ2-3; size: NA; CDR3: CAIRKQGFPTDTQYF
V: TRBV20-1; J: TRBJ1-2; size: NA; CDR3: CSARDQRGNTF
V: TRBV18; J: TRBJ2-3; size: NA; CDR3: CASSPWTGESADTQYF
V: TRBV27; J: TRBJ2-7; size: NA; CDR3: CASAERQQIPNEQYF
V: TRBV5-1; J: TRBJ1-3; size: NA; CDR3: CASSLGDSGNTIYF
V: TRBV5-4; J: TRBJ1-1; size: NA; CDR3: CASSPGQTNTEAFF
V: TRBV2; J: TRBJ1-3; size: NA; CDR3: CASRGAGNGNTIYF
V: TRBV10-3; J: TRBJ2-3; size: few; CDR3: CAIYSPGREGDTQYF
V: TRBV5-8; J: TRBJ2-2; size: once; CDR3: CASSFEAGARTGELFF
V: TRBV7-8; J: TRBJ1-2; size: once; CDR3: CASSLARFLGDYGYTF
V: TRBV20-1; J: TRBJ1-1; size: NA; CDR3: CSARPGLEAFF
V: TRBV2; J: TRBJ2-1; size: NA; CDR3: CASGTSGGREQFF
V: TRBV7-9; J: TRBJ1-1; size: few; CDR3: CASSRFRGTEAFF
V: TRBV7-9; J: TRBJ1-4; size: NA; CDR3: CASSTGNEKLFF
V: TRBV9; J: TRBJ2-7; size: NA; CDR3: CASSYRGGSYEQYF
V: TRBV5-4; J: TRBJ2-7; size: NA; CDR3: CASSYRLAGVREQYF
V: TRBV7-2; J: TRBJ2-2; size: NA; CDR3: CASSIPAGGIGELFF
V: TRBV6-5; J: TRBJ2-1; size: NA; CDR3: CASSSQGSSYNEQFF
V: TRBV11-2; J: TRBJ1-2; size: NA; CDR3: CASSSVGGTTGYTF
V: TRBV5-1; J: TRBJ2-1; size: NA; CDR3: CASSGSGGYNEQFF
V: TRBV5-4; J: TRBJ2-5; size: NA; CDR3: CASSLASGGSETQYF
V: TRBV6-6; J: TRBJ2-1; size: once; CDR3: CASSSRQGLSYNEQFF
V: TRBV5-5; J: TRBJ2-7; size: NA; CDR3: CASSFGQGGYEQYF
V: TRBV12-5; J: TRBJ2-1; size: NA; CDR3: CARPRLAEHNEQFF
V: TRBV5-5; J: TRBJ1-4; size: NA; CDR3: CASSSDYRASPEKLFF
V: TRBV7-9; J: TRBJ1-4; size: NA; CDR3: CASSPRGGADEKLFF
V: TRBV19; J: TRBJ1-5; size: NA; CDR3: CASRQRTAQPQHF
V: TRBV5-1; J: TRBJ2-5; size: few; CDR3: CASSSGGGGSQETQYF
V: TRBV5-6; J: TRBJ2-1; size: NA; CDR3: CASSQGTSRNEQFF
V: TRBV2; J: TRBJ2-7; size: NA; CDR3: CASSEIYEQYF
V: TRBV27; J: TRBJ1-1; size: NA; CDR3: CASSPQEQTEAFF
V: TRBV11-3; J: TRBJ2-3; size: NA; CDR3: CASSFGGGRAITDTQYF
V: TRBV2; J: TRBJ2-1; size: NA; CDR3: CASRDFSGRAVGNEQFF
V: TRBV7-2; J: TRBJ2-7; size: once; CDR3: CASSLVGGGSYEQYF
V: TRBV7-3; J: TRBJ2-3; size: NA; CDR3: CASSLEGGATDTQYF
V: TRBV27; J: TRBJ1-2; size: medium-sized; CDR3: CASSRDRGDYGYTF
V: TRBV7-3; J: TRBJ2-3; size: NA; CDR3: CASSLGGLTSTDTQYF
V: TRBV4-1; J: TRBJ2-7; size: once; CDR3: CASSRESSYEQYF
V: TRBV5-4; J: TRBJ2-7; size: NA; CDR3: CASTSQGQGAEEQYF
V: TRBV29-1; J: TRBJ1-3; size: NA; CDR3: CSVEDGMSGNTIYF
V: TRBV5-6; J: TRBJ2-5; size: NA; CDR3: CASSPRRGRETQYF
V: TRBV2; J: TRBJ1-1; size: NA; CDR3: CASSEGTGAMNTEAFF
V: TRBV7-9; J: TRBJ2-3; size: NA; CDR3: CASSLALGLAGVADTQYF